These 14 T cell receptor beta chains came from one sample sequenced in a study of immune cell composition in non-small cell lung cancer. The data were produced by immunoSEQ multiplex PCR, yet TCRdb's version contains in-frame clones alone and is incomplete. The table records 11,000 or so clones, around 62% of them present only once. The specimen sequenced was lung tumor tissue. Receptor source: a human donor with non-small cell lung cancer.

This chain uses TRBV28 with TRBJ1-1, with no clear D. This CDR3 is 10 amino acids long. CDR1 and CDR2 from the germline V gene are MDHEN and SYDVKM. Trimming cost V 5 bases and J 9 bases, with 7 bases left between them. This CDR3 is CASSRVQAFF. CDR3 coding DNA: TGTGCCAGCAGTCGAGTCCAAGCTTTCTTT.

This clone is a singleton in its sample. The rearrangement uses TRBV7-8 and TRBJ2-1; D possibly corresponds to TRBD2 (6 bases). The CDR3 has 13 residues. Germline CDR1 is SGHVS and CDR2 is FQNEAQ. Trimming cost V 4 bases and J 10 bases, with 14 bases left between them. CDR3 nucleotide sequence: TGTGCCAGCAGCTCATGGGGGGAAGGGGAGCAGTTCTTC. It specifies CASSSWGEGEQFF.

V gene TRBV10-3 combines with J gene TRBJ1-3, with D tentatively TRBD1 (6 bases). Germline V lookup: CDR1 ENHRY, CDR2 SYGVKD. This CDR3 has 16 amino acids. Trimming stripped 4 bases from V and 0 bases from J, with 13 bases between. This chain's CDR3 is CAISGGRGGSGNTIYF. The CDR3 DNA reads TGTGCCATCAGTGGGGGCAGGGGTGGCTCTGGAAACACCATATATTTT.

This clone was found a few times. The chain links TRBV11-2 to TRBJ2-7, with D maybe TRBD2 (5 bases). The CDR3 has 13 residues. Trimming took 4 bases from V and 2 from J, leaving 9 bases between them. The germline V gene encodes CDR1 SGHAT and CDR2 FQNNGV. The CDR3 loop is CASSSAGAYEQYF. DNA for the CDR3: TGTGCCAGCAGCTCTGCGGGCGCCTACGAGCAGTACTTC.

This clone was seen just once. The chain employs TRBV9 and TRBJ2-7; TRBD2 might be the D (6 bases). The CDR3 length is 15 residues. Germline lookup yields CDR1 SGDLS and CDR2 YYNGEE. V lost 2 bases to trimming and J lost 4 bases, with 16 bases between them. The CDR3 DNA is TGTGCCAGCAGCGTGAGTGGCGGGATCCCTTACGAGCAGTACTTC. Protein product: CASSVSGGIPYEQYF.

The CDR3 loop is CASSLAGGQALFYEQYF. As DNA, the CDR3 is TGTGCCAGCAGCTTAGCCGGAGGGCAGGCCCTATTCTACGAGCAGTACTTC. V gene TRBV7-2 combines with J gene TRBJ2-7; the D gene is possibly TRBD2 (6 bases). In germline, CDR1 is SGHTA, CDR2 FQGNSA. The CDR3 contains 17 residues. V gave up 0 bases and J gave up 3 bases, with 18 bases separating them.

This clone came up a few times. The chain has TRBV5-4 and TRBJ1-2; D not certain. Germline V gene lookup returns CDR1 SGHNT and CDR2 YYREEE (reference sequence). V was cut by 0 bases and J by 4 bases, with 7 bases left in between. There are 13 residues in the CDR3. CDR3 in DNA: TGTGCCAGCAGCTTGGACAGAACCTATGGCTACACCTTC. It is translated as CASSLDRTYGYTF.

The V gene is TRBV10-3, the J gene TRBJ2-7, with D tentatively TRBD2 (5 bases). The V gene lost 0 bases and the J gene lost 2 bases, with 11 bases spanning the gap. This CDR3 is built from 15 residues. The germline V gene encodes CDR1 ENHRY and CDR2 SYGVKD. In nucleotides, the CDR3 is TGTGCCATCAGTGAGTCTCGGGGAGTGCCCTACGAGCAGTACTTC. It is translated as CAISESRGVPYEQYF.

The chain recombines TRBV5-1 with TRBJ1-6; 10 bases map to TRBD1. The CDR3 contains 16 residues. Germline V gives CDR1 SGHRS, CDR2 YFSETQ. J gave up 10 bases and V 0 bases, and 7 bases lay outside the gene matches. Written as DNA, the CDR3 is TGCGCCAGCAGCTTGGTTCCCGACAGGGGGCAATCACCCCTCCACTTT. It specifies CASSLVPDRGQSPLHF.

The chain uses TRBV7-9 and TRBJ2-2; 7 bases line up with TRBD2. The CDR3 consists of 13 residues. Germline CDR1 reads SEHNR; CDR2 reads FQNEAQ (reference sequence). J lost 10 bases, V lost 1 base, and 3 bases had no gene match. The CDR3 sequence: CASSLVAGVELFF. In DNA form, the CDR3 reads TGTGCCAGCAGCTTAGTGGCGGGAGTGGAGCTGTTTTTT.

The chain recombines TRBV29-1 with TRBJ1-1; 9 bases agree with TRBD1. The germline V gene has CDR1 SQVTM and CDR2 ANQGSEA. Losses at the gene ends were 2 bases for V and 11 bases for J; bases not matched to a gene: 12. This CDR3 spans 14 amino acids. In nucleotides, the CDR3 is TGCAGCGTTGAAAAGCTGGACAGGGGATCTGGGGCTTTCTTT. It yields the protein CSVEKLDRGSGAFF.

This chain links TRBV5-8 with TRBJ1-1, with TRBD1 identical over 7 bases. The CDR3 runs 13 residues. V was pared by 4 bases and J by 9 bases, with 9 bases of the junction left unmatched. Germline CDR1 reads SGHTS; CDR2 reads YDEGEE. CDR3 nucleotides: TGTGCCAGCAGCGCAGAACAGGGGAGGAAAGCTTTCTTT. It yields the protein CASSAEQGRKAFF.

This clone was observed a single time. The chain joins TRBV7-8 to TRBJ2-7; 11 bases line up with TRBD2. Trimming took 3 bases from V and 0 from J; bases not matched to a gene: 4. Per the germline V gene, CDR1 is SGHVS and CDR2 is FQNEAQ. The CDR3 has 16 residues. The DNA of the CDR3 is TGTGCCAGCAGCTTCTTAGCGGGAGGGCCCTCCTACGAGCAGTACTTC. Amino acids: CASSFLAGGPSYEQYF.

This CDR3 reads CASSPSGIPVLDEQFF. The DNA for the CDR3 is TGCGCCAGCAGCCCTAGCGGGATCCCCGTTCTGGATGAGCAGTTCTTC. The J gene is TRBJ2-1, the V gene TRBV5-1; the match to TRBD2 covers 9 bases. The CDR3 runs 16 residues. CDR1 and CDR2 from the germline V gene are SGHRS and YFSETQ. The ends lost 4 bases at V and 8 bases at J; junction bases unmatched: 13.